What follows are 9 T cell receptor beta chains derived from one specimen sequenced in a study of shared clonotypes between healthy human individuals. Sequencing was performed with immunoSEQ multiplex PCR; in TCRdb, only in-frame clones are kept and a portion is missing. The data hold around 2.5 million clones, with approximately 93% observed a single time. Sequenced input: naive CD4+ T cells from PBMCs. Subset noted: CD45RA+ positively selected. The source of these receptors is a man between 18 and 29 years old in good health. Some clones in this sample may be carry-over from other donors' samples.

This rearrangement joins TRBV6-5 to TRBJ2-7, with D uncertain. The CDR3 contains 11 residues. V was clipped by 7 bases and J by 5 bases, with 9 bases between them. Germline lookup yields CDR1 MNHEY and CDR2 SVGAGI. CDR3 sequence (DNA): TGTGCCAGCATCAACTGGGACGAGCAGTACTTC. Translating gives CASINWDEQYF.

The chain uses TRBV5-1 and TRBJ2-1; 10 bases line up with TRBD1. This CDR3 is 14 amino acids long. V dropped 4 bases and J dropped 8; count of bases not matched to a gene: 6. Per germline, CDR1 SGHRS and CDR2 YFSETQ. CDR3 protein: CASSKGQGIDEQFF. The CDR3, as DNA: TGCGCCAGCAGCAAGGGACAGGGGATAGATGAGCAGTTCTTC.

This clone was seen just once. J is TRBJ1-1 and V is TRBV7-8; D is unclear. This CDR3 is built from 14 residues. The V end lost 1 base, the J end lost 1 base, and 7 bases lay between the germline ends. Germline-derived CDR1 and CDR2 are SGHVS and FQNEAQ. The CDR3 sequence is CASSLGWGNTEAFF. CDR3 DNA: TGTGCCAGCAGCTTAGGTTGGGGGAACACTGAAGCTTTCTTT.

This chain connects TRBV6-5 to TRBJ2-1; D is uncertain. Germline V gene data show CDR1 as MNHEY and CDR2 as SVGAGI. V shed 4 bases and J shed 9 bases, with 10 bases lying between them. The CDR3 covers 12 residues. The DNA of the CDR3 is TGTGCCAGCAGTTTGGTAGGGCGTGAGCAGTTCTTC. It translates to CASSLVGREQFF.

This chain's CDR3 is CASSPLTGPYGYTF. In DNA form, the CDR3 reads TGTGCCAGCTCACCTTTGACAGGTCCTTATGGCTACACCTTC. The V and J genes are TRBV18 and TRBJ1-2; TRBD1 is a possible D gene (6 bases). The CDR3 extends over 14 amino acids. Germline-derived CDR1 and CDR2 are KGHSH and LQKENI. V was cut by 3 bases and J by 5 bases, with 13 bases left in between.

V is TRBV6-1 and J is TRBJ2-3; the D gene is possibly TRBD1 (6 bases). This CDR3 spans 13 amino acids. Germline V gene data show CDR1 as MNHNS and CDR2 as SASEGT. V lost 6 bases, J lost 5 bases, and 12 bases lay in between. Here the CDR3 DNA reads TGTGCCAGCAGACAGGGTGGGGGAGATACGCAGTATTTT. Amino acids: CASRQGGGDTQYF.

Notes on this clone: The sample contains more than one DNA sequence encoding this CDR3. This chain joins TRBV7-9 and TRBJ1-1; no clear D gene. The CDR3 consists of 14 residues. Germline assignment: CDR1 SEHNR and CDR2 FQNEAQ (reference sequence). Trimming removed 2 bases at V and 0 bases at J, with 7 bases between. The CDR3 reads CASSLKVMNTEAFF. In nucleotides, the CDR3 is TGTGCCAGCAGCTTAAAGGTCATGAACACTGAAGCTTTCTTT.

This clone was detected once. The chain employs TRBV10-3 and TRBJ2-1; 9 bases line up with TRBD2. Germline values: CDR1 ENHRY, CDR2 SYGVKD. The V gene end was trimmed by 8 bases and the J gene end by 3 bases; junction bases not matched to a gene: 8. The CDR3 has 15 amino acids. The CDR3 DNA is TGTGCCATCCTCCAAGCGGGGGGCAGCTACAATGAGCAGTTCTTC. Protein product: CAILQAGGSYNEQFF.

The chain combines TRBV25-1 with TRBJ2-2; 13 nucleotides align to TRBD2. The V gene end was trimmed by 8 bases and the J gene end by 6 bases; junction bases not matched to a gene: 15. This CDR3 contains 18 residues. CDR1 and CDR2 from the germline V gene are MGHDK and SYGVNS. The CDR3 nucleotides are TGTGCCAGCGAAAGGACTAGCGGGAGCAGAGTGTTGGCCGGGGAGCTGTTTTTT. This gives the protein CASERTSGSRVLAGELFF.